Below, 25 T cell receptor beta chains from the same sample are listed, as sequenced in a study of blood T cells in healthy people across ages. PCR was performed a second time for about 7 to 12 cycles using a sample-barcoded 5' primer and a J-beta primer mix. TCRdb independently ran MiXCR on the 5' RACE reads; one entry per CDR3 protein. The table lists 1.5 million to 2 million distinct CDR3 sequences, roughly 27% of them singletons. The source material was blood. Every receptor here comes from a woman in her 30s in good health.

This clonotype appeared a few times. CDR3 coding DNA: TGTGCCAGCAGTTACTCGGGCGGTCGCCCCCTCCACTTT. Translation: CASSYSGGRPLHF. This rearrangement joins TRBV6-5 to TRBJ1-6; no clear D gene. CDR1 is MNHEY, CDR2 SVGAGI, per germline. This CDR3 is 13 amino acids long. V was trimmed by 0 bases and J by 13 bases, leaving 10 bases between them.

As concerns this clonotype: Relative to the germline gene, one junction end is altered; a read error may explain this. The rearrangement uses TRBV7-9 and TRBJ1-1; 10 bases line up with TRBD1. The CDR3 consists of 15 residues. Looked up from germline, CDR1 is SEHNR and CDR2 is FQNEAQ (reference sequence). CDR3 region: CAGSLGGTGVTEAFF. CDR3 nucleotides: TGTGCCGGCAGCTTAGGCGGGACAGGGGTTACTGAAGCTTTCTTT.

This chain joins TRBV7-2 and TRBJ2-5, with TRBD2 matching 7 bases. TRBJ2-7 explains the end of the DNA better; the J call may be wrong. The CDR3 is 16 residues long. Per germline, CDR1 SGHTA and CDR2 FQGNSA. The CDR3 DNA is TGTGCCAGCAGCCCCGGAGCGGGATATTCTCCGGGCGAGCAGTACTTC. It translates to CASSPGAGYSPGEQYF.

This CDR3 is CASTPEQGIDEQYF. The CDR3 region has the DNA TGTGCCAGCACCCCGGAACAGGGAATCGACGAGCAGTACTTC. The V and J genes are TRBV2 and TRBJ2-7; tentative D call: TRBD1 (6 bases). The CDR3 sequence is 14 residues long. From germline, CDR1 is SNHLY and CDR2 FYNNEI. Trimming took off 7 bases at V and 5 bases at J, with 18 bases between the two ends.

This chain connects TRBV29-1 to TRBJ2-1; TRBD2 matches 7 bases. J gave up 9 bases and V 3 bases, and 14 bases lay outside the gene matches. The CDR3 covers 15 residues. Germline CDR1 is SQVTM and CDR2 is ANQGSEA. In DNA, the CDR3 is TGCAGCGTTGACCCGGGAGGCCGTGAGGACGGTGAGCAGTTCTTC. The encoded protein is CSVDPGGREDGEQFF.

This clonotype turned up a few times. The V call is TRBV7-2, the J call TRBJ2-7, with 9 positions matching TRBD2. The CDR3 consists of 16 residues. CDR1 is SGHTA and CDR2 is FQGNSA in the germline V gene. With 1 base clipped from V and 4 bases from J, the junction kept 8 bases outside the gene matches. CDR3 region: CASSLEGTSRRYEQYF. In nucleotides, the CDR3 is TGTGCCAGCAGCTTAGAAGGGACTAGCCGGCGTTACGAGCAGTACTTC.

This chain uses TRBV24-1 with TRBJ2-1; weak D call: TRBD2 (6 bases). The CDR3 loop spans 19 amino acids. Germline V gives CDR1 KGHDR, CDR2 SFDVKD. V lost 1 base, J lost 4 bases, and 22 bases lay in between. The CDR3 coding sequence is TGTGCCACCAGTGATTTTGTCGGAGGGTGGGCGGGACCTTACAATGAGCAGTTCTTC. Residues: CATSDFVGGWAGPYNEQFF.

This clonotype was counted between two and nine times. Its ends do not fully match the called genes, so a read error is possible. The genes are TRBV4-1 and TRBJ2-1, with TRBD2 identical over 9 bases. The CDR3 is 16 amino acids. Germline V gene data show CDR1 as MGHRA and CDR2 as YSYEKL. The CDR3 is CAGSQGLAGPYNEQFF. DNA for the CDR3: TGCGCCGGCAGCCAAGGGCTAGCGGGGCCCTACAATGAGCAGTTCTTC.

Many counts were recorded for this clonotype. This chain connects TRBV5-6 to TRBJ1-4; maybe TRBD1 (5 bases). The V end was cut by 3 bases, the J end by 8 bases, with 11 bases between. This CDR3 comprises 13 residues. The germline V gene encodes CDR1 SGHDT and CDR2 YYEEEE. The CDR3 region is CASSWRGEEKLFF. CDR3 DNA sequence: TGTGCCAGCAGCTGGAGAGGGGAAGAAAAACTGTTTTTT.

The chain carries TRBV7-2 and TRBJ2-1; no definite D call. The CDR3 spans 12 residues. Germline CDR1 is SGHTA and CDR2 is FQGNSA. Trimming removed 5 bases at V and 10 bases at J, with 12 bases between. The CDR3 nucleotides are TGTGCCAGCAGCGTGCCCCTGAACGAGCAGTTCTTC. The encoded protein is CASSVPLNEQFF.

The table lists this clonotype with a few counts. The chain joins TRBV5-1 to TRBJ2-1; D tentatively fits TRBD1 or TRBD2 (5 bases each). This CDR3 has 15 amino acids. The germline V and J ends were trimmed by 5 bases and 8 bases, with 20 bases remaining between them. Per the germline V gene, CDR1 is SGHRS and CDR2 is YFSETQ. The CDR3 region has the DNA TGCGCCAGCAGTTCCGGGGACGCCTCTCGGGATGAGCAGTTCTTC. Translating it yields CASSSGDASRDEQFF.

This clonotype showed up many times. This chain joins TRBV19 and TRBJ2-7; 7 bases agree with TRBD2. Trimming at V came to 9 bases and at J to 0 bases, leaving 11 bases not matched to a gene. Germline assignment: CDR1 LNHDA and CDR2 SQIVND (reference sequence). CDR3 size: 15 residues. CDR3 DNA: TGTGCCAGCTCACCAGTAGCTAGCGGCTCCTACGAGCAGTACTTC. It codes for CASSPVASGSYEQYF.

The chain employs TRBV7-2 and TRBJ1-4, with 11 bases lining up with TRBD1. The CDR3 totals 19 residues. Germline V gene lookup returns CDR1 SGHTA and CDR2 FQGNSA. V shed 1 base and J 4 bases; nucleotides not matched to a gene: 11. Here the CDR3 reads CASSLVGPGQGGNNEKLFF. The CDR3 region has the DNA TGTGCCAGCAGCTTAGTCGGACCGGGACAGGGGGGGAATAATGAAAAACTGTTTTTT. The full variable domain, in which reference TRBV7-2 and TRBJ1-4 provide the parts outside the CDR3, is GAGVSQSPSNKVTEKGKDVELRCDPISGHTALYWYRQSLGQGLEFLIYFQGNSAPDKSGLPSDRFSAERTGGSVSTLTIQRTQQEDSAVYLCASSLVGPGQGGNNEKLFFGSGTQLSVL.

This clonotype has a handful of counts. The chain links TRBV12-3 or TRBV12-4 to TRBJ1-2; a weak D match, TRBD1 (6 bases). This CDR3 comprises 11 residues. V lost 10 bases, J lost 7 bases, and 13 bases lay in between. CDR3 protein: CATYRGAGYTF. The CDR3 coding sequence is TGTGCCACCTATCGGGGGGCTGGCTACACCTTC.

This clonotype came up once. The chain's CDR3 is CSASDSSDYGYTF. In nucleotides, the CDR3 is TGCAGTGCTAGCGACAGCTCCGACTATGGCTACACCTTC. This chain connects TRBV20-1 to TRBJ1-2, with D tentatively TRBD1 (5 bases). The CDR3 sequence is 13 residues long. Germline V gene data show CDR1 as DFQATT and CDR2 as SNEGSKA (reference sequence). V lost 3 bases and J 3 bases, leaving 11 bases between the germline ends.

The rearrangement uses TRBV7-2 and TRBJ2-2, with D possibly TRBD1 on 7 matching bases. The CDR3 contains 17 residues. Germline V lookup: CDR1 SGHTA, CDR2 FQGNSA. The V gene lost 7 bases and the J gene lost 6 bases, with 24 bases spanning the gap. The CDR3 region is CASTGASEGAGAGELFF. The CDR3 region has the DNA TGTGCCAGCACTGGTGCTAGCGAGGGGGCCGGAGCCGGGGAGCTGTTTTTT.

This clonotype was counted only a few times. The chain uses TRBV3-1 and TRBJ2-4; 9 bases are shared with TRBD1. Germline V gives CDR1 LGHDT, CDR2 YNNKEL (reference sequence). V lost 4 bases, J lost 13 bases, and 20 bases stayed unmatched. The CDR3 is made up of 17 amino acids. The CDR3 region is CASSRSSSRTGAGEQYF. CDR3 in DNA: TGTGCCAGCAGCCGATCTTCATCGCGGACAGGGGCGGGTGAGCAGTACTTC.

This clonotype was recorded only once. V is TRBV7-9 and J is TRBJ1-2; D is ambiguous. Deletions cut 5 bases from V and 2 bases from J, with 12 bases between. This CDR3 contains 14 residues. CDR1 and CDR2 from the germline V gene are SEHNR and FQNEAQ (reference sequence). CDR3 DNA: TGTGCCAGCAGCGGGGTGATGGGGAACTATGGCTACACCTTC. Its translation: CASSGVMGNYGYTF.

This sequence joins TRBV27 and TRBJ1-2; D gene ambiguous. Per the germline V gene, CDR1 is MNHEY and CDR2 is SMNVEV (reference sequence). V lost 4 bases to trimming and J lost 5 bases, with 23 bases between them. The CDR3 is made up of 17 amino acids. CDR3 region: CASSYERMGPGGYGYTF. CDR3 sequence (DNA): TGTGCCAGCAGTTACGAACGGATGGGTCCAGGAGGGTATGGCTACACCTTC.

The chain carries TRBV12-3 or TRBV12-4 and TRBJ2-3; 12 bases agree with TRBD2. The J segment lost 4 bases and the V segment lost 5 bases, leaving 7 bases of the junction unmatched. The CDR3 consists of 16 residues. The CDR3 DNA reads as TGTGCCAGCAGTCGGACTAGCGGGGTTGGCGCAGATACGCAGTATTTT. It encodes CASSRTSGVGADTQYF.

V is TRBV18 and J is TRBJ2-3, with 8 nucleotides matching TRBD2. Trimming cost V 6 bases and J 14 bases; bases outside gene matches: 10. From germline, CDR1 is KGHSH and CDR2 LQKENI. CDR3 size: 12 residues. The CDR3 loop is CASSELAGHRYF. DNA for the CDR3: TGTGCCAGCTCGGAGCTAGCGGGCCATCGGTATTTT.

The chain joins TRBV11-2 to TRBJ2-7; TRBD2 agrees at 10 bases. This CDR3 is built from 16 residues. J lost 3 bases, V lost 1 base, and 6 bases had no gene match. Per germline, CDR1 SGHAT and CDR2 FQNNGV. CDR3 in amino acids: CASSLALAGVIYEQYF. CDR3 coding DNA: TGTGCCAGCAGCTTAGCGCTAGCGGGAGTCATCTACGAGCAGTACTTC. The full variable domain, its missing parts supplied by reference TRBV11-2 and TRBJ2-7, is EAGVAQSPRYKIIEKRQSVAFWCNPISGHATLYWYQQILGQGPKLLIQFQNNGVVDDSQLPKDRFSAERLKGVDSTLKIQPAKLEDSAVYLCASSLALAGVIYEQYFGPGTRLTVT.

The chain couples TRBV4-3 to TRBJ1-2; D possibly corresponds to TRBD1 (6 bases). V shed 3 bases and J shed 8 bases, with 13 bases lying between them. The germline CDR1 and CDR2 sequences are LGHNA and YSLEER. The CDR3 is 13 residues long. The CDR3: CASSQETGYGYTF. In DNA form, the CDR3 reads TGCGCCAGCAGCCAGGAGACAGGATACGGCTACACCTTC.

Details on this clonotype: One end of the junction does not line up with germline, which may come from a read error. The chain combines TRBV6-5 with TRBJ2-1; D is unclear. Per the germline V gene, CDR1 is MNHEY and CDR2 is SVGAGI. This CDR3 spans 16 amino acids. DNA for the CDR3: TGTGCCAGCAAATCCTTCCTAGAGATTTCTTACAATGAGCGGTTCTTC. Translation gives CASKSFLEISYNERFF.

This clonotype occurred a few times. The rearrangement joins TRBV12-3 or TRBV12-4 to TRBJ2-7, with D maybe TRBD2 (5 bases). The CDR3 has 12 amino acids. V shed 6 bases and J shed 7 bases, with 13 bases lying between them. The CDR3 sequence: CASSKGRGEQYF. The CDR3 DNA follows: TGTGCCAGCAGCAAAGGACGGGGAGAGCAGTACTTC.